The present TCR beta chain was sequenced within a study of blood T cell repertoires in COVID-19 (TCRdb year 2020). In terms of the full investigation: Samples from collaborators originated in the United States, Italy and Spain and spanned both the acute and convalescent phases of COVID-19. The prospective study material was composed of cDNA or gDNA derived from T cells, B-cell-depleted T cells, or PBMCs. Deeply sampled blood TCRbeta repertoires from subjects exposed to, actively infected with, or recovered from COVID-19 were included in the dataset. The repertoires were released in a freely available public database meant as a resource for research on the immune response to SARS-CoV-2. The samples were drawn from the first 160 participants of the ongoing ImmuneRACE study and from 950 to 1,500 subjects provided by 6 global collaborators. Sample metadata almost always included a de-identified subject ID, COVID-19 status, age in years and sex. Where HLA class I and class II types were available, the types were taken from metadata supplied by the sample provider, not from assay-based typing.

There are 15 amino acids in the CDR3, from cysteine to phenylalanine inclusive. Only the CDR3 portion is preserved as DNA: 45 bases, with reading frame beginning at the first base. Trimming removed 0 bases from V and 7 bases from J, leaving 14 bases between the germline ends. CDR1 and CDR2 are read off the germline V gene as SGDLS and YYNGEE. In the prospective study, participants were 18 to 89 years old, resided in fewer than 25 geographic areas of the United States, and were enrolled through a virtual design. Cohort assignment in the prospective study relied on participant-reported clinical history from a screening survey and a study questionnaire. Exposed participants were defined as having been in contact with someone with a PCR-confirmed or clinician-diagnosed COVID-19 case within 2 weeks of study entry. Mobile phlebotomists in the prospective study collected whole blood, serum and a nasopharyngeal or oropharyngeal swab from every participant. Additional blood draws and questionnaires over an approximately 2-month period could optionally be provided by prospective study participants. Before DNA extraction, blood samples from the prospective study were shipped at room temperature or frozen.

TCRbeta CDR3 regions were amplified from genomic DNA by means of the immunoSEQ Assay, a bias-controlled multiplex PCR. In the paper's pipeline: The number of nucleated cells in each sample was estimated by amplification of reference gene primers within the assay. To quantify the absolute abundance of each unique TCRbeta CDR3 rearrangement, sequence reads were collapsed and filtered. For each sample, productive Simpson clonality was calculated as the square root of Simpson's diversity index over productive rearrangements. TCRdb's version of the immuneACCESS table is confined to in-frame rearrangements and falls short of the full clone set. An unresolved V gene accounts for under half of the shortfall where checked; the remainder is of unknown origin. V and J calls and clone size come straight from that table; D and trimming were deduced from the DNA. The sample table lists about 320,000 clones, roughly nine tenths of them with a count of one. The ten largest clones capture less than 4% of the sample.

The paper as a whole reports these results and caveats: The quantity of clinical and demographic metadata differed by source and by participant and was supplied without curation.

A remark on this clone: Its antigen remains undetermined. The sample holds no much larger clone one base away, and base qualities are not on file.

Recombination linked TRBV9 to TRBJ1-5; D gene: possibly TRBD1, on 5 matching bases. This TCR derives from a woman in her 30s who had been exposed to COVID-19. Sequencing input: PBMCs or T cells enriched from blood (not recorded which). CDR3 sequence: CASSVDPGVGQPQHF. Here is the DNA: TGTGCCAGCAGCGTAGACCCGGGGGTAGGGCAGCCCCAGCATTTT.